This TCR beta chain comes out of a study of T-cell reconstitution after alpha-beta-depleted transplantation in children. TCRbeta library preparation incorporated unique molecular identifiers. A single record per CDR3 protein comes from TCRdb applying MiXCR to the PCR reads. The sample lists 610,000 or so distinct CDR3 sequences, roughly 27% occurring once. Per the germline V gene, CDR1 is KGHDR and CDR2 is SFDVKD. The CDR3 loop spans 15 amino acids. The ends were cut back, 0 bases at V and 2 bases at J, with 8 bases in the middle. The sequence was collected from a boy in the first two years of life with Wiskott-Aldrich syndrome, due to receive a stem cell transplant. The source material was PBMCs, sampled before TCRalphabeta/CD19-depleted stem cell transplant. This rearrangement joins TRBV24-1 to TRBJ2-3, with D hard to call. CDR3 loop: CATSDLQDSTDTQYF. In nucleotides, the CDR3 is TGTGCCACCAGTGATTTGCAGGATTCCACAGATACGCAGTATTTT.